Listed below are T cell receptor beta chains from one sample, sequenced in a study of blood T cell repertoires in COVID-19. Here immunoSEQ multiplex PCR was the method, and the copy in TCRdb shows in-frame clones only, minus some. The repertoire includes 84,000 or so clones, about 92% of them detected once, and roughly 5.9% sits in the top ten. Input material: peripheral blood. Receptors originate from a woman aged 55-70 years with active COVID-19. Both conserved end residues are part of each CDR3. D genes are given only for firm matches. Size is stated for part of the rows, as once, few or many counts, or as a class when the clone is expanded.

d_call | clone_size | j_call | v_call | cdr3_aa | cdr3_nt
. | . | TRBJ1-2 | TRBV11-2 | CASNTLTRAGYGYTF | TGTGCCAGCAACACTCTGACGCGTGCAGGTTATGGCTACACCTTC
TRBD1 | . | TRBJ1-1 | TRBV18 | CASSLDREREAFF | TGTGCCAGCTCACTCGACAGGGAAAGGGAAGCTTTCTTT
TRBD1 | once | TRBJ1-1 | TRBV9 | CASSVVPTGKNTEAFF | TGTGCCAGCAGCGTAGTCCCGACAGGGAAGAACACTGAAGCTTTCTTT
. | . | TRBJ1-3 | TRBV7-2 | CASSQTGSGNTIYF | TGTGCCAGCAGCCAAACAGGGTCTGGAAACACCATATATTTT
. | . | TRBJ1-4 | TRBV6-5 | CASSYSLGQGNEKLFF | TGTGCCAGCAGTTACTCACTGGGGCAGGGAAATGAAAAACTGTTTTTT
. | . | TRBJ1-2 | TRBV18 | CASSPGREGYTF | TGTGCCAGCTCACCAGGCAGGGAAGGCTACACCTTC
. | . | TRBJ1-4 | TRBV9 | CASSAAPREGEKLFF | TGTGCCAGCAGCGCTGCCCCACGGGAGGGAGAAAAACTGTTTTTT
. | . | TRBJ2-6 | TRBV15 | CATSRPAGRIGAGANVLTF | TGTGCCACCAGCAGACCAGCAGGGAGGATTGGGGCTGGGGCCAACGTCCTGACTTTC
. | . | TRBJ1-6 | TRBV19 | CASSTSDRENSPLHF | TGTGCCAGTAGTACTTCGGACAGAGAGAATTCACCCCTCCACTTT
. | . | TRBJ1-5 | TRBV10-3 | CAISDEGLASNQPQHF | TGTGCCATCAGTGATGAGGGACTCGCGAGCAATCAGCCCCAGCATTTT
. | . | TRBJ1-2 | TRBV19 | CASSIDPGARFLYGYTF | TGTGCCAGTAGTATAGATCCGGGAGCTCGCTTCCTCTATGGCTACACCTTC
TRBD1 | . | TRBJ2-5 | TRBV10-3 | CAISGGQATQETQYF | TGTGCCATCAGTGGGGGACAGGCTACCCAAGAGACCCAGTACTTC
TRBD1 | . | TRBJ2-3 | TRBV7-2 | CASRVGQGADTQYF | TGTGCCAGCAGGGTGGGACAGGGGGCCGATACGCAGTATTTT
. | . | TRBJ1-2 | TRBV20-1 | CSASSRAGDSNYGYTF | TGCAGTGCTAGTTCCCGGGCGGGGGACTCTAACTATGGCTACACCTTC
TRBD1 | . | TRBJ2-7 | TRBV6-5 | CASSYGQGAYEQYF | TGTGCCAGCAGTTACGGGCAGGGGGCTTACGAGCAGTACTTC
TRBD1 | once | TRBJ2-7 | TRBV10-3 | CAISEPGGEQYF | TGTGCCATCAGTGAGCCAGGGGGAGAGCAGTACTTC
. | . | TRBJ1-1 | TRBV7-2 | CASIPQAVVTEAFF | TGTGCCAGCATCCCACAGGCGGTGGTCACTGAAGCTTTCTTT
. | . | TRBJ1-2 | TRBV2 | CASSENAVNYGYTF | TGTGCCAGCAGTGAAAACGCAGTTAACTATGGCTACACCTTC
TRBD1 | . | TRBJ2-7 | TRBV15 | CATSRGGQGYEQYF | TGTGCCACCAGCAGAGGGGGACAGGGGTACGAGCAGTACTTC
TRBD1 | . | TRBJ1-2 | TRBV5-1 | CASSLSARDRGPNGYTF | TGCGCCAGCAGCTTGTCGGCGCGGGACAGGGGGCCCAATGGCTACACCTTC
TRBD1 | . | TRBJ2-2 | TRBV6-5 | CASRTGNSGELFF | TGTGCCAGCAGGACAGGGAATTCAGGGGAGCTGTTTTTT
TRBD1 | . | TRBJ2-6 | TRBV4-2 | CASSQDDRGRLLAGANVLTF | TGTGCCAGCAGCCAAGATGACAGGGGGCGCTTATTAGCTGGGGCCAACGTCCTGACTTTC
. | . | TRBJ1-2 | TRBV30 | CAWSAQRAPYGYTF | TGTGCCTGGAGCGCCCAACGAGCCCCCTATGGCTACACCTTC
TRBD2 | . | TRBJ2-3 | TRBV5-1 | CASSRGTSGDTQYF | TGCGCCAGCAGCCGCGGGACTAGCGGAGATACGCAGTATTTT
TRBD1 | . | TRBJ1-6 | TRBV2 | CASSLGQANSPLHF | TGTGCCAGCAGTCTAGGACAGGCTAATTCACCCCTCCACTTT
TRBD2 | . | TRBJ2-1 | TRBV3-1/TRBV3-2 | CASSPGTSGNEQFF | TGTGCCAGCAGCCCCGGGACTAGCGGCAATGAGCAGTTCTTC
. | . | TRBJ2-6 | TRBV25-1 | CASSEGSRGTGANVLTF | TGTGCCAGCAGTGAAGGGTCACGGGGTACCGGGGCCAACGTCCTGACTTTC
. | once | TRBJ2-2 | TRBV30 | CASGGPGELFF | TGTGCCTCCGGAGGGCCCGGGGAGCTGTTTTTT
TRBD1 | . | TRBJ2-7 | TRBV2 | CASRAKARPGTGAYEQYF | TGTGCCAGCAGGGCCAAGGCCCGCCCCGGGACAGGGGCCTACGAGCAGTACTTC
. | . | TRBJ1-1 | TRBV4-2 | CASSQDLVRNTEAFF | TGTGCCAGCAGCCAAGACTTAGTCCGGAACACTGAAGCTTTCTTT
TRBD1 | . | TRBJ1-2 | TRBV18 | CASSPPVRGNGYTF | TGTGCCAGCTCACCACCCGTCAGGGGGAATGGCTACACCTTC
TRBD1 | . | TRBJ1-2 | TRBV25-1 | CASSEYGQGNYGYTF | TGTGCCAGCAGTGAATATGGACAGGGAAACTATGGCTACACCTTC